The rows below give T cell receptor beta chains drawn from one sample of a study of cytomegalovirus exposure and HLA in healthy donors. The assay was immunoSEQ multiplex PCR, and TCRdb's table has in-frame clones only and misses some. The sample has approximately 100,000 clones, about four fifths seen once. Sequencing was done on a sample of PBMCs. Receptor source: a female donor in good health and CMV-seropositive. Both conserved end residues are part of each CDR3. D genes are given only for firm matches. Rows may omit the clone size; those that give it use once, few, many or a size class.

.	TRBD2	TRBV18	TRBJ2-1	TGTGCCAGCTCACCCGGCGGGGGTAATGAGCAGTTCTTC	CASSPGGGNEQFF
.	TRBD2	TRBV4-2	TRBJ2-7	TGTGCCAGCAGCCAAGAGGGGGAGGGCCTGGGGGAGCAGTACTTC	CASSQEGEGLGEQYF
.	.	TRBV27	TRBJ1-2	TGTGCCAGCAGTCCCCGAGGGGGGGGCTATGGCTACACCTTC	CASSPRGGGYGYTF
few	TRBD1	TRBV30	TRBJ1-5	TGTGCCTGGAGTGCAGGGGGGAAGGGGGTGGTCAATCAGCCCCAGCATTTT	CAWSAGGKGVVNQPQHF
few	.	TRBV29-1	TRBJ2-1	TGCAGCGCCCGGGACTTCAGCTCCTACAATGAGCAGTTCTTC	CSARDFSSYNEQFF
few	.	TRBV6-1	TRBJ2-5	TGTGCCAGCAGTGACTCCCCCGACAGTCAAGAGACCCAGTACTTC	CASSDSPDSQETQYF
.	TRBD2	TRBV5-1	TRBJ2-1	TGCGCCAGCAGCTTAGGGACTAGCGGATCCTACAATGAGCAGTTCTTC	CASSLGTSGSYNEQFF
.	.	TRBV30	TRBJ1-3	TGTGCCTGGAGGTGGGGCAGGGGAGACACCATATATTTT	CAWRWGRGDTIYF
once	.	TRBV7-9	TRBJ2-1	TGTGCCAGCAGAACCGGGACTGGGAACAATGAGCAGTTCTTC	CASRTGTGNNEQFF
.	TRBD1	TRBV27	TRBJ1-1	TGTGCCAGCAGTTTTGAGGGGGCGCGAAACACTGAAGCTTTCTTT	CASSFEGARNTEAFF
.	TRBD2	TRBV15	TRBJ2-1	TGTGCCACCAGCAGAGATTCTCGCGGGGGGGCCGCTGAGCAGTTCTTC	CATSRDSRGGAAEQFF
.	TRBD1	TRBV30	TRBJ1-5	TGTGCCTGGAGTGTAACAGGGGGCAATCAGCCCCAGCATTTT	CAWSVTGGNQPQHF
.	.	TRBV15	TRBJ1-5	TGTGCCACCAGCAGAGATGGGGGGACCCAGCCCCAGCATTTT	CATSRDGGTQPQHF
.	.	TRBV21-1	TRBJ2-1	TGTGCCAGCAGCAAGGCGGGGGGTTCCTACAATGAGCAGTTCTTC	CASSKAGGSYNEQFF
once	.	TRBV6-5	TRBJ1-6	TGTGCCAGCAGTTACAATAGCGCCAATTCACCCCTCCACTTT	CASSYNSANSPLHF
few	TRBD1	TRBV7-2	TRBJ1-5	TGTGCCAGCAGCTTAGCGAGGGGGCAGGAGCCCCAGCATTTT	CASSLARGQEPQHF
few	TRBD2	TRBV4-2	TRBJ2-1	TGTGCCAGCAGCCAGCGCGGGGGGTCCTACAATGAGCAGTTCTTC	CASSQRGGSYNEQFF
.	TRBD1	TRBV30	TRBJ1-6	TGTGCCTGGAGTCCCATTACAGGGGCCACGGTCGGCTCCTATAATTCACCCCTCCACTTT	CAWSPITGATVGSYNSPLHF
.	.	TRBV9	TRBJ2-2	TGTGCCAGCAGCGTAGCGTCTAACTCACGGACCGGGGAGCTGTTTTTT	CASSVASNSRTGELFF
once	.	TRBV7-8	TRBJ1-5	TGTGCCAGCAGCTTATTTCGGGAGGGGAATCAGCCCCAGCATTTT	CASSLFREGNQPQHF
.	TRBD1	TRBV19	TRBJ1-1	TGTGCCAGTAGTGCGACAGGGACTAACACTGAAGCTTTCTTT	CASSATGTNTEAFF
.	TRBD2	TRBV7-9	TRBJ2-7	TGTGCCAGCAGCTTAGGACTAGCGGGGAACTACGAGCAGTACTTC	CASSLGLAGNYEQYF
.	TRBD2	TRBV10-1	TRBJ2-5	TGCGCCAGCAGTGAGGGGGGACTAGCGGGACAAGAGACCCAGTACTTC	CASSEGGLAGQETQYF
.	TRBD2	TRBV11-2	TRBJ2-1	TGTGCCAGCAGCACCGCCTGGACTAGCGGGAGAGACAATGAGCAGTTCTTC	CASSTAWTSGRDNEQFF
.	TRBD1	TRBV4-1	TRBJ2-7	TGCGCCAGCAGCCCCACTAATGACAGGGACTACGAGCAGTACTTC	CASSPTNDRDYEQYF
.	TRBD2	TRBV4-2	TRBJ2-3	TGTGCCAGCAGCCCGTGGACTAGCGGGGAGGCAGATACGCAGTATTTT	CASSPWTSGEADTQYF
.	.	TRBV25-1	TRBJ2-3	TGTGCCAGCAGTGAAATAGCCGCAGATACGCAGTATTTT	CASSEIAADTQYF
.	.	TRBV30	TRBJ1-2	TGTGCCTGGAGTGTAGCGAATGGCTACACCTTC	CAWSVANGYTF
.	.	TRBV18	TRBJ2-5	TGTGCCAGCTCACCCCTCGGGGAGACCCAGTACTTC	CASSPLGETQYF
.	.	TRBV30	TRBJ2-7	TGTGCCTGGAGTGTACGGACACCCCTAAACCCCTACGAGCAGTACTTC	CAWSVRTPLNPYEQYF
.	.	TRBV2	TRBJ1-2	TGTGCCAGCAGTGAGTTGGGGAGTTTCTACACCTTC	CASSELGSFYTF
.	TRBD2	TRBV11-2	TRBJ2-1	TGTGCCAGCAGGCTAGCGGGTGGCAATGAGCAGTTCTTC	CASRLAGGNEQFF
.	TRBD1	TRBV5-4	TRBJ1-2	TGTGCCAGCAGCTTGGGACAGGGCCGATACACCTTC	CASSLGQGRYTF
once	TRBD2	TRBV2	TRBJ2-3	TGTGCCAGCAGATGGACTAGCGGTCCAGATACGCAGTATTTT	CASRWTSGPDTQYF
.	TRBD2	TRBV5-6	TRBJ2-7	TGTGCCAGCAGATATAGGACCCCGGGACTAGCGGGGCCATCCTACGAGCAGTACTTC	CASRYRTPGLAGPSYEQYF
.	.	TRBV28	TRBJ1-1	TGTGCCAGCAGCGCCTATAGGACAGTGAACACTGAAGCTTTCTTT	CASSAYRTVNTEAFF
.	.	TRBV6-6	TRBJ1-5	TGTGCCAGCAGTTCCGGGACACTTAATCAGCCCCAGCATTTT	CASSSGTLNQPQHF
.	TRBD1	TRBV11-3	TRBJ2-7	TGTGCCAGCAGCTTCGGGACAGGGGTTGGCGAGCAGTACTTC	CASSFGTGVGEQYF
.	.	TRBV7-2	TRBJ1-3	TGTGCCAGCAGCTCCCCGGGGGGGACCCACTCTGGAAACACCATATATTTT	CASSSPGGTHSGNTIYF
.	.	TRBV7-9	TRBJ2-7	TGTGCCAGCAGCTCTCTCTACGAGCAGTACTTC	CASSSLYEQYF
once	TRBD1	TRBV7-6	TRBJ2-7	TGTGCCAGCAGCTTAGAGGGGACAGGGGGCCACGAGCAGTACTTC	CASSLEGTGGHEQYF
.	.	TRBV6-1	TRBJ1-2	TGTGCCAGCAGGCCACCGGGGGAGGGCTACACCTTC	CASRPPGEGYTF
.	TRBD2	TRBV19	TRBJ2-3	TGTGCCAGTAGTATGGCGGGAGGGCCCGCAGATACGCAGTATTTT	CASSMAGGPADTQYF
.	.	TRBV7-9	TRBJ1-6	TGTGCCAGCAGCTCCGTCACAGGGAGCGGGGATTCACCCCTCCACTTT	CASSSVTGSGDSPLHF
few	.	TRBV5-1	TRBJ1-4	TGCGCCAGCAGCTTGGACAGGACTAATGAAAAACTGTTTTTT	CASSLDRTNEKLFF
.	TRBD1	TRBV29-1	TRBJ1-4	TGCAGCGCCGGGACAGGGGTCGAAAAACTGTTTTTT	CSAGTGVEKLFF
few	.	TRBV6-1	TRBJ2-7	TGTGCCAGCAGTGAAAAGTCAGGTAGCGGCCCAGGTGGGGTCTACGAGCAGTACTTC	CASSEKSGSGPGGVYEQYF
.	TRBD2	TRBV10-2	TRBJ2-7	TGCGCCAGCAGATCCGGGACTAACCCTTCCTACGAGCAGTACTTC	CASRSGTNPSYEQYF